The 15 T cell receptor beta chains reported below all come from one sample, sequenced in a study of shared clonotypes between healthy human individuals. Here immunoSEQ multiplex PCR was the method, and the copy in TCRdb shows in-frame clones only, minus some. The profile covers about 490,000 clones, with 79% appearing a single time and about an eighth taken by the ten largest. The specimen sequenced was PBMCs. These receptor sequences come from a middle-aged woman in good health. Some clones in this sample may be carry-over from other donors' samples.

The chain joins TRBV10-3 to TRBJ2-1; 11 bases map to TRBD2. The CDR3 has 14 residues. CDR1 and CDR2 (germline): ENHRY, SYGVKD. Losses at the gene ends were 4 bases for V and 7 bases for J; bases not matched to a gene: 3. DNA of the CDR3: TGTGCCATCAGTGCTACTAGCGGGAGAAATGAGCAGTTCTTC. Translation gives CAISATSGRNEQFF.

The chain links TRBV11-3 to TRBJ1-1; D remains unclear. V was pared by 2 bases and J by 6 bases, with 13 bases between. CDR1 is SGHNT and CDR2 is YENEEA in the germline V gene. This CDR3 has 14 amino acids. The CDR3 here is CASSLSVGNAEAFF. CDR3 coding DNA: TGTGCCAGCAGCTTATCTGTTGGGAATGCTGAAGCTTTCTTT. Combining the CDR3 with reference TRBV11-3 and TRBJ1-1 gives the whole variable domain EAGVVQSPRYKIIEKKQPVAFWCNPISGHNTLYWYLQNLGQGPELLIRYENEEAVDDSQLPKDRFSAERLKGVDSTLKIQPAELGDSAVYLCASSLSVGNAEAFFGQGTRLTVV.

The chain carries TRBV5-8 and TRBJ1-3; maybe TRBD1 (5 bases). The length of the CDR3 is 16 residues. Trimming left V 3 bases short and J 0 bases short, with 13 bases between. Germline lookup yields CDR1 SGHTS and CDR2 YDEGEE. The CDR3 nucleotides read TGTGCCAGCAGCTGGGGGACGAGGAGCTCTGGAAACACCATATATTTT. It is translated as CASSWGTRSSGNTIYF.

The V and J genes are TRBV27 and TRBJ1-5, with D unresolved. This CDR3 has 16 residues. Germline CDR1 MNHEY, CDR2 SMNVEV (reference sequence). The V gene lost 5 bases and the J gene lost 0 bases, with 14 bases spanning the gap. The CDR3 region is CASSPLIDLSNQPQHF. DNA of the CDR3: TGTGCCAGCAGTCCTTTGATAGACCTTAGCAATCAGCCCCAGCATTTT.

The chain employs TRBV7-2 and TRBJ2-5, with 14 bases matching TRBD2. The V segment lost 5 bases and the J segment 5 bases; nucleotides outside the gene matches: 7. From germline, CDR1 is SGHTA and CDR2 FQGNSA. This CDR3 has 16 residues. CDR3 protein: CASSARLAGGPETQYF. The CDR3, as DNA: TGTGCCAGCAGCGCCAGACTAGCGGGAGGGCCGGAGACCCAGTACTTC.

The chain is built from TRBV11-2 and TRBJ2-5, with D hard to call. CDR3 size: 15 residues. The germline CDR1 and CDR2 sequences are SGHAT and FQNNGV. The V end lost 5 bases, the J end lost 5 bases, and 18 bases lay between the germline ends. The CDR3 sequence is CASSPTAVARETQYF. DNA of the CDR3: TGTGCCAGCAGCCCTACCGCAGTAGCTAGGGAGACCCAGTACTTC.

As to this clone: Other DNA sequences of this sample code for an identical CDR3. This chain joins TRBV11-2 and TRBJ2-7; the D is unclear. V was clipped by 3 bases and J by 1 base, with 19 bases between them. The CDR3 runs 17 residues. CDR1 is SGHAT, CDR2 FQNNGV, per germline. The CDR3 loop is CASSFTWDTTRSYEQYF. Written as DNA, the CDR3 is TGTGCCAGCAGCTTCACATGGGATACCACCCGATCCTACGAGCAGTACTTC.

V usage is TRBV27 and J usage is TRBJ2-1; the match to TRBD2 covers 7 bases. The germline CDR1 and CDR2 sequences are MNHEY and SMNVEV (reference sequence). V trimming: 1 base; J trimming: 4 bases; junction bases outside the gene matches: 7. CDR3 length: 16 residues. CDR3 bases: TGTGCCAGCAGTTTATGGGGACTAACCGGTTACAATGAGCAGTTCTTC. This gives the protein CASSLWGLTGYNEQFF.

The rearrangement joins TRBV19 to TRBJ2-1; D assignment may be TRBD1 or TRBD2 (5 bases each). The CDR3 contains 15 residues. With 5 bases removed from V and 1 base from J, the gap between germline ends came to 12 bases. Germline V gene data show CDR1 as LNHDA and CDR2 as SQIVND (reference sequence). The CDR3 protein is CASSSRDPSYNEQFF. The DNA of the CDR3 is TGTGCCAGTAGTTCCCGGGACCCTTCCTACAATGAGCAGTTCTTC.

The chain has TRBV18 and TRBJ2-1; weak D call: TRBD2 (7 bases). Between the trimmed V and J ends, which lost 3 bases and 3 bases, there was a span of 15 bases. The CDR3 length is 16 residues. Germline CDR1 KGHSH, CDR2 LQKENI. The CDR3 region has the DNA TGTGCCAGCTCACCCGGGGGGCCGGGTAACTACAATGAGCAGTTCTTC. Protein sequence: CASSPGGPGNYNEQFF. The full variable domain, with the rest looked up from reference TRBV18 and TRBJ2-1, is NAGVMQNPRHLVRRRGQEARLRCSPMKGHSHVYWYRQLPEEGLKFMVYLQKENIIDESGMPKERFSAEFPKEGPSILRIQQVVRGDSAAYFCASSPGGPGNYNEQFFGPGTRLTVL.

Remarks on this clone: A clone one base away is much larger, so this may be a read error. This sequence joins TRBV6-1 and TRBJ2-3, with D uncertain. V dropped 6 bases and J dropped 4 bases, with 8 bases sitting between them. Germline loops: CDR1 MNHNS, CDR2 SASEGT. The CDR3 has 12 amino acids. The CDR3 DNA reads TGTGCCAGCAGCACCAACCCAGATACGCAGTATTTT. Translation: CASSTNPDTQYF.

The J gene is TRBJ2-7, the V gene TRBV27; 10 nucleotides line up with TRBD2. CDR1 and CDR2 from the germline V gene are MNHEY and SMNVEV (reference sequence). Trimming took 6 bases from V and 0 from J; bases not matched to a gene: 5. The CDR3 is 15 amino acids. CDR3 nucleotide sequence: TGTGCCAGCAGGATAGGACTAGCGGCCTCCTACGAGCAGTACTTC. It yields the protein CASRIGLAASYEQYF.

A remark on this clone: The same CDR3 arises from other DNA sequences in this sample as well. V usage is TRBV7-9 and J usage is TRBJ2-5; D gene unclear. Trimming took 1 base from V and 3 from J, leaving 3 bases between them. Germline CDR1 SEHNR, CDR2 FQNEAQ (reference sequence). The CDR3 is 12 amino acids. CDR3 DNA: TGTGCCAGCAGCTTAGTAGAAGAGACCCAGTACTTC. Translating gives CASSLVEETQYF.

The V gene is TRBV28, the J gene TRBJ2-1; 10 bases fit TRBD2. V dropped 1 base and J dropped 8; count of bases not matched to a gene: 5. The CDR3 consists of 15 residues. Germline CDR1 MDHEN, CDR2 SYDVKM. The CDR3 coding sequence is TGTGCCAGCAGTTTATCAGTGACTAGCGGGTATGAGCAGTTCTTC. Encoded protein: CASSLSVTSGYEQFF.

This chain links TRBV7-2 with TRBJ2-1, with D possibly matching TRBD1 (6 bases). V lost 4 bases, J lost 0 bases, and 13 bases lay in between. Germline loops: CDR1 SGHTA, CDR2 FQGNSA. The CDR3 is made up of 16 amino acids. Here the CDR3 reads CASSYSGDISYNEQFF. CDR3 coding DNA: TGTGCCAGCAGCTATTCAGGGGACATCTCCTACAATGAGCAGTTCTTC. Based on the CDR3 plus reference TRBV7-2 and TRBJ2-1, the full variable domain is GAGVSQSPSNKVTEKGKDVELRCDPISGHTALYWYRQSLGQGLEFLIYFQGNSAPDKSGLPSDRFSAERTGGSVSTLTIQRTQQEDSAVYLCASSYSGDISYNEQFFGPGTRLTVL.